Presented here are 20 T cell receptor beta chains from one specimen sequenced in a study of identifying expanded T cells in peripheral blood (dated by TCRdb to the late 2010s). The protocol used for the library was the immunoSEQ multiplex PCR assay. The source is immuneACCESS, and TCRdb retained only in-frame sequences with V and J called. Part of the clones is not carried over; for the studies checked, unresolved V genes explain less than half of this, and the remainder is unexplained. The sample table shows approximately 120,000 clones, and about 87% are seen once. In total, the top ten clones hold 6.5% to 9% of the sample. Sequenced material: blood. Source of these receptors: a person aged 18 to 75 in good health.

The gene calls are TRBV5-4 and TRBJ2-2; TRBD1 is a possible D gene (6 bases). V lost 1 base to trimming and J lost 6 bases, with 16 bases between them. Germline CDR1 reads SGHNT; CDR2 reads YYREEE (reference sequence). This CDR3 is 16 amino acids long. CDR3: CASSLWGLGPAGELFF. The DNA for the CDR3 is TGTGCCAGCAGCTTGTGGGGGCTCGGGCCCGCCGGGGAGCTGTTTTTT.

The rearrangement joins TRBV2 to TRBJ1-5; maybe TRBD1 (5 bases). V was cut by 5 bases and J by 7 bases, with 21 bases left in between. Germline V lookup: CDR1 SNHLY, CDR2 FYNNEI. CDR3 length equals 16 residues. The CDR3, as DNA: TGTGCCAGCAGTTATCGGTCCGGGACCTCTCAACAGCCCCAGCATTTT. It specifies CASSYRSGTSQQPQHF. The variable domain in full, with the rest retrieved from reference TRBV2 and TRBJ1-5, is EPEVTQTPSHQVTQMGQEVILRCVPISNHLYFYWYRQILGQKVEFLVSFYNNEISEKSEIFDDQFSVERPDGSNFTLKIRSTKLEDSAMYFCASSYRSGTSQQPQHFGDGTRLSIL.

The gene calls are TRBV6-1 and TRBJ1-1; D might be TRBD1 (6 bases). The length of the CDR3 is 13 residues. Deletions cut 8 bases from V and 3 bases from J, with 13 bases between. The germline gives CDR1 MNHNS, CDR2 SASEGT. Here the CDR3 reads CASHRETHTEAFF. CDR3 sequence (DNA): TGTGCCAGCCACAGGGAGACGCACACTGAAGCTTTCTTT.

This sequence joins TRBV28 and TRBJ2-2; TRBD1 matches 7 bases. Trimming removed 6 bases from V and 0 bases from J; junction bases left unmatched: 10. Germline V gene lookup returns CDR1 MDHEN and CDR2 SYDVKM. The CDR3 runs 17 residues. The CDR3 nucleotides are TGTGCCAGCAGGTTAGAGGGGGCCCGGGCGAACACCGGGGAGCTGTTTTTT. Translated: CASRLEGARANTGELFF. Full variable domain (rest looked up from reference TRBV28 and TRBJ2-2): DVKVTQSSRYLVKRTGEKVFLECVQDMDHENMFWYRQDPGLGLRLIYFSYDVKMKEKGDIPEGYSVSREKKERFSLILESASTNQTSMYLCASRLEGARANTGELFFGEGSRLTVL.

The chain links TRBV7-3 to TRBJ2-2; TRBD1 is a possible D gene (5 bases). Germline CDR1 SGHTA, CDR2 FQGTGA. This CDR3 comprises 16 residues. V was trimmed by 7 bases and J by 0 bases, leaving 15 bases between them. The CDR3 DNA follows: TGTGCCAGCACCTCCCGCACAGGAACGAACACCGGGGAGCTGTTTTTT. This gives the protein CASTSRTGTNTGELFF.

This chain uses TRBV6-6 with TRBJ2-7; 7 bases are shared with TRBD1. J was trimmed by 3 bases and V by 7 bases; bases with no gene match: 9. CDR3 size: 14 residues. From germline, CDR1 is MNHNY and CDR2 SVGAGI (reference sequence). CDR3 sequence reads: CASKGTGTDYEQYF. The DNA of the CDR3 is TGTGCCAGCAAAGGAACCGGGACAGACTACGAGCAGTACTTC.

V and J are TRBV11-2 and TRBJ2-3; weak D call: TRBD2 (5 bases). The germline V gene has CDR1 SGHAT and CDR2 FQNNGV. The CDR3 extends over 14 amino acids. V lost 3 bases to trimming and J lost 0 bases, with 7 bases between them. The CDR3, as DNA: TGTGCCAGCAGCTTTCGGGATAGCACAGATACGCAGTATTTT. It encodes CASSFRDSTDTQYF.

Only one count was recorded for this clone. This chain uses TRBV2 with TRBJ2-5; TRBD2 agrees at 9 bases. CDR1 and CDR2 (germline): SNHLY, FYNNEI. The CDR3 runs to 17 residues. J lost 0 bases, V lost 7 bases, and 12 bases had no gene match. The CDR3 is CASTQGLAGLYQETQYF. CDR3 sequence (DNA): TGTGCCAGCACCCAGGGGCTAGCGGGGCTGTACCAAGAGACCCAGTACTTC.

This clone was counted a single time. This chain uses TRBV7-2 with TRBJ1-4; 7 positions agree with TRBD1. This CDR3 contains 16 residues. J lost 7 bases, V lost 5 bases, and 13 bases had no gene match. Germline V lookup: CDR1 SGHTA, CDR2 FQGNSA. The CDR3 region is CASSIGLDRDSEKLFF. The CDR3 DNA is TGTGCCAGCAGCATAGGCCTAGACAGGGATAGTGAAAAACTGTTTTTT. The full variable domain, rest sourced from reference TRBV7-2 and TRBJ1-4, is GAGVSQSPSNKVTEKGKDVELRCDPISGHTALYWYRQSLGQGLEFLIYFQGNSAPDKSGLPSDRFSAERTGGSVSTLTIQRTQQEDSAVYLCASSIGLDRDSEKLFFGSGTQLSVL.

V is TRBV28 and J is TRBJ1-5; a possible D gene is TRBD1 (6 bases). The CDR3 consists of 13 residues. Looked up from germline, CDR1 is MDHEN and CDR2 is SYDVKM. V was trimmed by 2 bases and J by 4 bases, leaving 6 bases between them. CDR3 coding DNA: TGTGCCAGCAGTTTACAGGGGAATCAGCCCCAGCATTTT. It codes for CASSLQGNQPQHF.

The chain carries TRBV19 and TRBJ2-7; 11 bases line up with TRBD1. The germline V gene encodes CDR1 LNHDA and CDR2 SQIVND (reference sequence). V dropped 7 bases and J dropped 4; count of bases not matched to a gene: 3. The CDR3 has 13 residues. CDR3 DNA sequence: TGTGCCAGTAAGGACAGGGGGCAATACGAGCAGTACTTC. Protein product: CASKDRGQYEQYF.

V is TRBV19 and J is TRBJ2-5, with TRBD1 identical over 8 bases. J was trimmed by 4 bases and V by 5 bases; bases with no gene match: 18. CDR3 length: 18 residues. The germline V gene encodes CDR1 LNHDA and CDR2 SQIVND (reference sequence). Written as DNA, the CDR3 is TGTGCCAGTAGTGCCCACACGGCAGGGGGCTCCACCCCAGAGACCCAGTACTTC. It codes for CASSAHTAGGSTPETQYF. Combining the CDR3 with reference TRBV19 and TRBJ2-5 gives the whole variable domain DGGITQSPKYLFRKEGQNVTLSCEQNLNHDAMYWYRQDPGQGLRLIYYSQIVNDFQKGDIAEGYSVSREKKESFPLTVTSAQKNPTAFYLCASSAHTAGGSTPETQYFGPGTRLLVL.

V usage is TRBV5-1 and J usage is TRBJ2-7, with 8 bases identical to TRBD1. The CDR3 sequence is 14 residues long. J gave up 7 bases and V 2 bases, and 8 bases lay outside the gene matches. Germline loops: CDR1 SGHRS, CDR2 YFSETQ. CDR3: CASSFSTGGSEQYF. The CDR3 DNA follows: TGCGCCAGCAGCTTTAGTACAGGGGGGAGTGAGCAGTACTTC.

The chain has TRBV21-1 and TRBJ2-2. TRBV21-1 is classified as a pseudogene. The CDR3 consists of 14 residues. The CDR3 loop reads CASSYRPYTGELFF. CDR3 DNA sequence: TGTGCCAGCAGCTACCGGCCATACACCGGGGAGCTGTTTTTT.

The chain uses TRBV20-1 and TRBJ2-5; D is unresolved. Trimming took off 5 bases at V and 2 bases at J, with 6 bases between the two ends. Germline V lookup: CDR1 DFQATT, CDR2 SNEGSKA (reference sequence). The CDR3 length is 11 residues. The CDR3, as DNA: TGCAGTGCTCAAGTTCAAGAGACCCAGTACTTC. Translating it yields CSAQVQETQYF.

The V and J genes are TRBV7-9 and TRBJ2-3; tentatively, D is TRBD2 (5 bases). CDR1 is SEHNR and CDR2 is FQNEAQ in the germline V gene (reference sequence). Trimming took 3 bases from V and 2 from J, leaving 9 bases between them. The CDR3 runs to 14 residues. The CDR3 spells CASSFSVSTDTQYF. CDR3 sequence (DNA): TGTGCCAGCAGCTTTAGCGTATCCACAGATACGCAGTATTTT.

The CDR3 DNA follows: TGTGCCAGCAGCTTAATAGGCGGACGCGATGAGCAGTTCTTC. It encodes CASSLIGGRDEQFF. V is TRBV7-3 and J is TRBJ2-1; the D is unclear. Germline assignment: CDR1 SGHTA and CDR2 FQGTGA. The CDR3 consists of 14 residues. Trimming cost V 1 base and J 8 bases, with 12 bases left between them.

V and J are TRBV4-1 and TRBJ2-7; TRBD1 agrees at 9 bases. The CDR3 is 17 amino acids. Germline CDR1 MGHRA, CDR2 YSYEKL. Losses at the gene ends were 1 base for V and 0 bases for J; bases not matched to a gene: 7. The CDR3 coding sequence is TGCGCCAGCAGCCAAGTCACCGGGACAGGGAGCTCCTACGAGCAGTACTTC. Translated: CASSQVTGTGSSYEQYF.

This clone was found a few times. J is TRBJ2-5 and V is TRBV10-3; 8 bases fit TRBD1. The CDR3 contains 12 residues. Germline V gene lookup returns CDR1 ENHRY and CDR2 SYGVKD. The J segment lost 1 base and the V segment lost 10 bases, leaving 2 bases of the junction unmatched. This CDR3 reads CARGTGQETQYF. The CDR3 DNA reads TGTGCCAGAGGGACAGGCCAAGAGACCCAGTACTTC.

The chain employs TRBV9 and TRBJ2-7; D is perhaps TRBD1 or TRBD2 (5 bases each). Germline values: CDR1 SGDLS, CDR2 YYNGEE. V was pared by 0 bases and J by 4 bases, with 11 bases between. CDR3 length equals 14 residues. This CDR3 is CASSVGGTPYEQYF. The CDR3 DNA follows: TGTGCCAGCAGCGTAGGAGGGACGCCTTACGAGCAGTACTTC.